This T cell receptor (beta chain) was recorded in a study of cytomegalovirus exposure and HLA in healthy donors. As to this clone: Its antigen is not identified.

The PCR was carried out with 60 Vbeta primers and 13 Jbeta primers. Some clones are missing from TCRdb's copy, which holds only in-frame ones; the method was immunoSEQ multiplex PCR. The data include more than 95,000 clones; the top ten clones carry approximately 2%. Trimming left V 4 bases short and J 6 bases short, with 8 bases between. CDR1 and CDR2 from the germline V gene are DFQATT and SNEGSKA (reference sequence). There are 11 residues in the CDR3. Findings and limits, study-wide: The study dropped some indistinguishable V segments, TRBV6-2 and TRBV6-3 among them. With later analysis, a missense DCLRE1C variant became linked to TCR beta V- and J-gene trimming.

This chain links TRBV20-1 with TRBJ2-3, with no clear D. Sequenced input: PBMCs. This TCR derives from a man in his forties in good health and CMV-seronegative. CDR3: CSATDSDTQYF. CDR3 nucleotides: TGCAGTGCTACCGACTCGGATACGCAGTATTTT.